This T cell receptor beta chain was documented in a study of blood T cell repertoires in COVID-19. Study-level information: The United States, Italy and Spain were the sources of the acute and convalescent COVID-19 samples. T cells, B-cell-depleted T cells, or PBMCs supplied cDNA or gDNA.

Followed longitudinally, the Seattle patients had been enrolled during active infection. TCRdb's copy holds only in-frame clones and misses some; the assay was immunoSEQ multiplex PCR. This table holds almost 300,000 clones, about 90% found once. Per germline, CDR1 MNHEY and CDR2 SMNVEV (reference sequence). CDR3 length equals 12 residues. Deletions cut 11 bases from V and 6 bases from J, with 13 bases between. The rearrangement uses TRBV27 and TRBJ1-4, with D maybe TRBD1 (5 bases). The sequenced sample consisted of peripheral blood. This sequence was found in a woman between 25 and 40 years old with COVID-19, enrolled during active disease. CDR3 nucleotides: TGTGCCCGCCGACAGACCGATGAAAAACTGTTTTTT. Residues: CARRQTDEKLFF.